These T cell receptor beta chains were read from a single sample in a study of blood T cells in healthy people across ages. TCRdb redid the calling of the 5' RACE reads with MiXCR, one entry per CDR3 protein. Of 1.2 million to 1.5 million distinct CDR3 sequences in the sample, roughly 60% are singletons; the top ten hold 5.5% to 8%. The material sequenced was blood. All receptors come from a man younger than 35 in good health. Each CDR3 is given with its conserved first and last residue. A D gene is named only where the DNA matches it firmly. Some rows have no size entry. The others give once, few or many, or a class for an expanded clone.

>-|TRBD1|TRBV6-2/TRBV6-3|TRBJ2-7
TGTGCCAGCAGTCGGGACAGGGGAGTTGCGTACGAGCAGTACTTC
CASSRDRGVAYEQYF
>-|-|TRBV12-3/TRBV12-4|TRBJ2-5
TGTGCCAGCAGTTTAGTCCGCCCGGAGTTGGAGGAGCAGTACTTC
CASSLVRPELEEQYF
>-|TRBD1|TRBV7-9|TRBJ1-6
TGTGCCAGCAGCTATACAGGGGACAATTCACCCCTCCACTTT
CASSYTGDNSPLHF
>few|-|TRBV20-1|TRBJ2-1
TGCAGTGCGTCGCAGGGGTATGAGCAGTTCTTC
CSASQGYEQFF
>-|-|TRBV20-1|TRBJ2-1
TGCAGTGCTAAAAGATCGGGGCATGAGCAGTTCTTC
CSAKRSGHEQFF
>-|-|TRBV4-1|TRBJ1-5
TGCGCCAGCAGCCAAGATCTCGGTACTAGCAATCAGCCCCAGCATTTT
CASSQDLGTSNQPQHF
>-|-|TRBV25-1|TRBJ2-5
TGTGCCAGCAGTGACCCACCTGACGCAAGGACCCAGTACTTC
CASSDPPDARTQYF
>-|-|TRBV12-3/TRBV12-4|TRBJ2-4
TGTGCCAGCAGTTTAGAGGACTTTTGGGAGCAGTACTTC
CASSLEDFWEQYF
>-|TRBD2|TRBV4-3|TRBJ2-1
TGCGCCAGCAGCCCCTCACTAGCGTTCAACAATGAGCAGTTCTTC
CASSPSLAFNNEQFF
>-|-|TRBV3-1|TRBJ2-5
TGTGCCAGCAGCCAAGATCAAGCAGGGATGCAGTACTTC
CASSQDQAGMQYF
>-|-|TRBV21-1|TRBJ2-5
TGTGCCAGCAGCAACCGGACTAGAGCATTTCCCCAAGAGACCCAGTACTTC
CASSNRTRAFPQETQYF
>-|TRBD2|TRBV12-3/TRBV12-4|TRBJ2-1
TGTGCCAGCAGTTCCCTACTAGCGGGAGGGCCCGTGCAGTTCTTC
CASSSLLAGGPVQFF
>few|-|TRBV6-1|TRBJ2-3
TGTGCCAGCAGTCTTCAGCGGCACCCAACAGATACGCAGTATTTT
CASSLQRHPTDTQYF
>-|-|TRBV2|TRBJ2-7
TGTGCCAGCAGGGCGGGACAGAAGTACTTC
CASRAGQKYF
>-|-|TRBV6-2/TRBV6-3|TRBJ1-1
TGTGCCAGCAGCCCCGTTGGCGGAAACACTGAAGCTTTCTTT
CASSPVGGNTEAFF
>-|-|TRBV20-1|TRBJ2-5
TGCAGTGCTAGCGGGGGTAGGAAGGAGACCCAGTACTTC
CSASGGRKETQYF